This T cell receptor beta chain was identified during a study of a mutant IDH1 vaccine in newly diagnosed glioma. Stated time point: week 23, last vaccination. Mutant IDH1 20-mer peptide, at 300 ug, made up each vaccine dose, with topical imiquimod. A note on this clone: Antigen: not known.

Profiled with immunoSEQ multiplex PCR; TCRdb holds only in-frame clones, not every one. The sample has 70,000 to 95,000 clones; approximately 89% are singletons. V gave up 7 bases and J gave up 3 bases, with 8 bases separating them. The CDR3 runs to 12 residues. Germline V gene lookup returns CDR1 SNHLY and CDR2 FYNNEI. The chain combines TRBV2 with TRBJ2-3, with D unclear. The source was PBMCs, collected from a glioma patient whose treatment included an IDH1 peptide vaccine. The source of this sequence is a woman aged 50 to 60 with glioma. The CDR3 sequence: CASTPQTDTQYF. The CDR3 DNA is TGTGCCAGCACCCCCCAAACAGATACGCAGTATTTT.